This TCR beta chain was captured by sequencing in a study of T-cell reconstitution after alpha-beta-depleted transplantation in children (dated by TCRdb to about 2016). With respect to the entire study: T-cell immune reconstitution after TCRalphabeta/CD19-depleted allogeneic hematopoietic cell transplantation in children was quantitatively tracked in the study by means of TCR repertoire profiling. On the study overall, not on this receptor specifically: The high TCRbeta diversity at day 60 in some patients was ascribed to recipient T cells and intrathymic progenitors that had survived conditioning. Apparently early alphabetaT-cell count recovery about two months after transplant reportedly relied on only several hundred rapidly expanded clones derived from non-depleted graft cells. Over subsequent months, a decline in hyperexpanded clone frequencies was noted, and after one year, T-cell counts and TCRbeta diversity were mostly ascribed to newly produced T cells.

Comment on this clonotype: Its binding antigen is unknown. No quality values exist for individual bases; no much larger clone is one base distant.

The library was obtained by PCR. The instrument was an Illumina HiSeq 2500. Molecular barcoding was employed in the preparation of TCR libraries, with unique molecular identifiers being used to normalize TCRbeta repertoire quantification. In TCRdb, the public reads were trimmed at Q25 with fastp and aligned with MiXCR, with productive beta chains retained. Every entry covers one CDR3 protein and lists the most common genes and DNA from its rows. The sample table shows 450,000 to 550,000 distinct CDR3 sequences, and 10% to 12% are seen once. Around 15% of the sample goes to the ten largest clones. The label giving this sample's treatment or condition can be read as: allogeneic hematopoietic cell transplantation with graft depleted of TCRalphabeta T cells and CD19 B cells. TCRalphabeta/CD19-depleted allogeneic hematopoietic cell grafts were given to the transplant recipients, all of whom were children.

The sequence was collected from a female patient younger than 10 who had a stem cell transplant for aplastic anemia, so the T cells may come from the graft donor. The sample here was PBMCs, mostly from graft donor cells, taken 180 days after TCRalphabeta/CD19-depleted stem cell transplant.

In nucleotides, the sequence is TGTGCCAGCAGGGGGAGGAGGACAGGGGGCACACCCCTCCACTTT. Its protein reads: CASRGRRTGGTPLHF. The rearrangement combines TRBV2 with TRBJ1-6, with 11 bases matching TRBD1. As encoded in the germline V gene, CDR1 is SNHLY while CDR2 is FYNNEI. Trimming accounts for 6 bases at V and 11 bases at J, while the number of junction bases matched to no gene is 9. Its CDR3 holds 15 amino acids, cysteine through phenylalanine. CDR3 DNA is the only sequence kept; it has 45 bases, read in frame from the first base.